The 24 T cell receptor beta chains below all came from one sample that was sequenced in a study of early T cells in non-severe SARS-CoV-2 infection. In TCRdb, the 5' RACE reads were re-called with MiXCR into one record per CDR3 protein. Of 75,000 to 100,000 distinct CDR3 sequences listed, about 14% are singletons. The specimen was whole blood. These receptors were collected from an adult who was a healthcare worker with PCR-confirmed SARS-CoV-2 infection or an uninfected control (not recorded which).

This clonotype was detected many times. This chain links TRBV12-3 or TRBV12-4 with TRBJ2-3; D call uncertain. The CDR3 is 16 amino acids. Trimming took off 3 bases at V and 4 bases at J, with 17 bases between the two ends. In DNA, the CDR3 is TGTGCCAGCAGTTTTAGGCAGATGGGCAGAGCAGATACGCAGTATTTT. Its protein is CASSFRQMGRADTQYF.

This clonotype has just a few counts. The V and J genes are TRBV7-8 and TRBJ1-1, with D unresolved. The germline gives CDR1 SGHVS, CDR2 FQNEAQ. The CDR3 consists of 15 residues. The V gene lost 1 base and the J gene lost 3 bases, with 12 bases spanning the gap. DNA for the CDR3: TGTGCCAGCAGCTTAGAGGGAGGTTGGGACACTGAAGCTTTCTTT. Translated: CASSLEGGWDTEAFF.

This clonotype was detected many times. V and J are TRBV12-5 and TRBJ2-5; TRBD2 might be the D (5 bases). The CDR3 is made up of 14 amino acids. Germline V CDR1 and CDR2: LGHNT, FRNRAP. V lost 7 bases to trimming and J lost 4 bases, with 16 bases between them. CDR3 sequence: CASASDGRGETQYF. Here the CDR3 DNA reads TGTGCTAGTGCCTCGGACGGACGGGGAGAGACCCAGTACTTC.

The J gene is TRBJ2-1, the V gene TRBV7-2; D is uncertain. Germline CDR1 reads SGHTA; CDR2 reads FQGNSA. Trimming cost V 1 base and J 5 bases, with 12 bases left between them. The CDR3 spans 15 residues. CDR3 in amino acids: CASSLGVTTHNEQFF. Here the CDR3 DNA reads TGTGCCAGCAGCTTAGGGGTAACCACGCACAATGAGCAGTTCTTC.

This clonotype was seen more than once but under ten times. The CDR3 reads CASSLEWVAGDYKSSYEQYV. In DNA, the CDR3 is TGTGCCAGCAGCTTAGAGTGGGTAGCGGGGGATTACAAGAGCTCCTACGAGCAGTACGTC. The chain uses TRBV11-3 and TRBJ2-7; 9 nucleotides line up with TRBD2. V lost 0 bases to trimming and J lost 0 bases; unmatched junction nucleotides: 15. The CDR3 spans 20 residues. Germline V lookup: CDR1 SGHNT, CDR2 YENEEA.

This clonotype was seen more than once but under ten times. The chain carries TRBV7-2 and TRBJ1-2, with D uncertain. Germline V CDR1 and CDR2: SGHTA, FQGNSA. The CDR3 spans 12 residues. V was shortened by 1 base and J by 2 bases, with 2 bases between the two germline ends. The CDR3 coding sequence is TGTGCCAGCAGCTTAGTAAACTATGGCTACACCTTC. Translated, it gives CASSLVNYGYTF. Combining the CDR3 with reference TRBV7-2 and TRBJ1-2 gives the whole variable domain GAGVSQSPSNKVTEKGKDVELRCDPISGHTALYWYRQSLGQGLEFLIYFQGNSAPDKSGLPSDRFSAERTGGSVSTLTIQRTQQEDSAVYLCASSLVNYGYTFGSGTRLTVV.

This clonotype was picked up a small number of times. The rearrangement joins TRBV10-3 to TRBJ2-3, with 13 bases aligning to TRBD2. The CDR3 runs to 19 residues. The ends lost 3 bases at V and 4 bases at J; junction bases unmatched: 13. Germline V gene data show CDR1 as ENHRY and CDR2 as SYGVKD. CDR3 coding DNA: TGTGCCATCAGTGAACGTAAACTAGCGGGGGGGCACAGGGCAGATACGCAGTATTTT. Its translation is CAISERKLAGGHRADTQYF.

The chain is built from TRBV6-1 and TRBJ1-1; no clear D gene. The germline V gene encodes CDR1 MNHNS and CDR2 SASEGT. Trimming shortened V by 2 bases and J by 5 bases, and 12 bases separated the two germline ends. The CDR3 is 14 residues long. CDR3 protein: CASSENAGRTEAFF. The CDR3, as DNA: TGTGCCAGCAGTGAAAATGCGGGCAGAACTGAAGCTTTCTTT.

This clonotype was counted between two and nine times. The chain has TRBV5-6 and TRBJ2-3, with D unclear. V lost 3 bases to trimming and J lost 7 bases, with 6 bases between them. This CDR3 region has 11 residues. The germline gives CDR1 SGHDT, CDR2 YYEEEE. The CDR3 sequence is CASSWENTQYF. The CDR3 DNA reads TGTGCCAGCAGCTGGGAAAATACGCAGTATTTT.

There are a few counts of this clonotype. This chain connects TRBV7-8 to TRBJ2-1; 9 bases are shared with TRBD2. Germline CDR1 SGHVS, CDR2 FQNEAQ. The CDR3 totals 17 residues. V shed 5 bases and J 3 bases; nucleotides not matched to a gene: 11. CDR3 sequence: CASSPMGLAGHYNEQFF. The CDR3 DNA follows: TGTGCCAGCAGCCCAATGGGGCTAGCGGGGCACTACAATGAGCAGTTCTTC.

The chain links TRBV7-3 to TRBJ2-2; D may be TRBD1 (6 bases). Trimming took off 2 bases at V and 7 bases at J, with 11 bases between the two ends. The CDR3 consists of 14 residues. Germline V CDR1 and CDR2: SGHTA, FQGTGA. Here the CDR3 DNA reads TGTGCCAGCAGCTTACGGTGGGGGCACGGGGAGCTGTTTTTT. Translating it yields CASSLRWGHGELFF.

The chain uses TRBV3-1 and TRBJ1-1, with D tentatively TRBD1 (5 bases). The CDR3 has 14 amino acids. Germline CDR1 and CDR2: LGHDT and YNNKEL (reference sequence). Trimming cost V 0 bases and J 3 bases, with 8 bases left between them. For the CDR3, the DNA is TGTGCCAGCAGCCAAGATCTGGGGGACACTGAAGCTTTCTTT. Residues: CASSQDLGDTEAFF.

A few counts support this clonotype. The V and J genes are TRBV27 and TRBJ2-7; 10 positions match TRBD1. This CDR3 comprises 17 residues. Germline V gives CDR1 MNHEY, CDR2 SMNVEV (reference sequence). J was trimmed by 0 bases and V by 5 bases; bases with no gene match: 10. The CDR3 sequence is CASSPNRDRGPSYEQYV. Here the CDR3 DNA reads TGTGCCAGCAGTCCAAACCGGGACAGGGGTCCCTCCTACGAGCAGTACGTC.

This clonotype was detected only a few times. The chain carries TRBV5-1 and TRBJ2-6, with D unresolved. V lost 3 bases, J lost 4 bases, and 11 bases lay in between. The CDR3 length is 15 residues. Germline values: CDR1 SGHRS, CDR2 YFSETQ. CDR3 sequence (DNA): TGCGCCAGCAGCTCCGCCGGTTCCGGGGCCAACGTCCTGACTTTC. As protein: CASSSAGSGANVLTF.

The rearrangement uses TRBV30 and TRBJ2-3; D is undetermined. With 3 bases removed from V and 0 bases from J, the gap between germline ends came to 13 bases. CDR3 size: 15 residues. Looked up from germline, CDR1 is GTSNPN and CDR2 is SVGIG (reference sequence). The CDR3 coding sequence is TGTGCCTGGAGGAGGCAGGAGATTAGCACAGATACGCAGTATTTT. This sequence encodes CAWRRQEISTDTQYF.

This clonotype was seen many times. This chain joins TRBV5-1 and TRBJ2-2; no firm D call. There are 14 residues in the CDR3. Trimming left V 0 bases short and J 6 bases short, with 9 bases between. CDR1 is SGHRS and CDR2 is YFSETQ in the germline V gene. CDR3: CASSLVVGSGELFF. The CDR3 nucleotides read TGCGCCAGCAGCTTGGTGGTGGGTTCCGGGGAGCTGTTTTTT.

This clonotype has more than one count but fewer than ten. V is TRBV7-9 and J is TRBJ1-2; D might be TRBD1 (5 bases). The V gene lost 6 bases and the J gene lost 6 bases, with 20 bases spanning the gap. The V gene's germline CDR1 is SEHNR and CDR2 FQNEAQ (reference sequence). This CDR3 contains 15 residues. This chain's CDR3 is CASSYRDPRNHGYTF. Written as DNA, the CDR3 is TGTGCCAGCAGTTACCGGGACCCCCGAAACCATGGCTACACCTTC.

A few counts support this clonotype. This chain uses TRBV4-1 with TRBJ2-1, with TRBD1 as a possible D gene (6 bases). The CDR3 sequence is 16 residues long. Trimming stripped 1 base from V and 5 bases from J, with 15 bases between. Germline CDR1 MGHRA, CDR2 YSYEKL. The CDR3 region is CASSQVGRGLDNEQFF. The CDR3 DNA sequence: TGCGCCAGCAGCCAAGTCGGCAGGGGCTTGGACAATGAGCAGTTCTTC.

V usage is TRBV29-1 and J usage is TRBJ2-3, with D unclear. The CDR3 is 13 amino acids. V lost 4 bases, J lost 0 bases, and 8 bases lay in between. Germline V gene data show CDR1 as SQVTM and CDR2 as ANQGSEA. The CDR3 reads CSVATLSTDTQYF. The CDR3 nucleotides are TGCAGCGTTGCGACACTTAGCACAGATACGCAGTATTTT.

The chain is built from TRBV12-5 and TRBJ1-4; weak D call: TRBD1 (5 bases). Between the trimmed V and J ends, which lost 1 base and 5 bases, there was a span of 17 bases. The CDR3 is 17 residues long. The germline V gene has CDR1 LGHNT and CDR2 FRNRAP. CDR3 in DNA: TGTGCTAGTGGTTTGGATAATTTACAGGCCCCGAATGAAAAACTGTTTTTT. Translation: CASGLDNLQAPNEKLFF.

This clonotype appeared a few times. This sequence joins TRBV14 and TRBJ2-1, with no clear D. Germline-derived CDR1 and CDR2 are SGHDN and FVKESK. The germline V and J ends were trimmed by 3 bases and 7 bases, with 4 bases remaining between them. The length of the CDR3 is 11 residues. The CDR3, as DNA: TGTGCCAGCAGCCAGTATAATGAGCAGTTCTTC. Translated: CASSQYNEQFF.

CDR3 amino acids: CATSGGTGPYEQYV. As DNA, the CDR3 is TGTGCCACCAGTGGGGGGACAGGCCCCTACGAGCAGTACGTC. J is TRBJ2-7 and V is TRBV24-1, with 8 bases identical to TRBD1. The ends lost 5 bases at V and 2 bases at J; junction bases unmatched: 4. CDR3 length: 14 residues. CDR1 KGHDR and CDR2 SFDVKD come from the germline V gene.

This clonotype was detected only a few times. The chain carries TRBV20-1 and TRBJ1-6; tentatively, D is TRBD1 (6 bases). CDR1 is DFQATT and CDR2 is SNEGSKA in the germline V gene (reference sequence). The CDR3 spans 14 residues. V lost 2 bases and J 7 bases, leaving 12 bases between the germline ends. The chain's CDR3 is CSARPTGLNSPLHF. Written as DNA, the CDR3 is TGCAGTGCTAGACCAACAGGGCTCAATTCACCCCTCCACTTT.

The table lists this clonotype with many counts. J is TRBJ2-1 and V is TRBV10-3; TRBD2 matches 10 bases. The CDR3 loop spans 17 amino acids. Per germline, CDR1 ENHRY and CDR2 SYGVKD. With 7 bases clipped from V and 0 bases from J, the junction kept 9 bases outside the gene matches. CDR3 residues: CAIMISGGALSYNEQFF. In nucleotides, the CDR3 is TGTGCCATCATGATAAGCGGGGGGGCCCTCTCCTACAATGAGCAGTTCTTC.